The clone carrying this TCR beta chain was found a few times. Its antigen is undetermined. For TCRbeta, the library was prepared with unique molecular identifiers. Using its own MiXCR run on the PCR reads, TCRdb lists one record per CDR3 protein. This sample has around 490,000 distinct CDR3 sequences; more than 9.5% occur once, and the top ten carry around 15%. This sample is part of a study of T-cell reconstitution after alpha-beta-depleted transplantation in children. Germline V gene sequence: CDR1 MNHNS, CDR2 SASEGT. The CDR3 runs 14 residues. The J segment lost 3 bases and the V segment lost 5 bases, leaving 4 bases of the junction unmatched. Regarding the study as a whole: Several hundred graft clones that had expanded were reportedly the source of alpha-beta T cells about two months after transplant. Surviving recipient T cells and thymic progenitors underlay high day-60 TCRbeta diversity in some patients.

This TCR was recovered from a female patient aged 2-15 years who had a stem cell transplant for aplastic anemia, so the T cells may come from the graft donor. The chain employs TRBV6-1 and TRBJ1-3; TRBD1 matches 7 bases. The sequences come from PBMCs, mostly from graft donor cells, collected 180 days after TCRalphabeta/CD19-depleted stem cell transplant. The CDR3 protein is CASSKTGHGNTIYF. The CDR3 DNA sequence: TGTGCCAGCAGTAAGACAGGGCATGGAAACACCATATATTTT.